A selection of T cell receptor beta chains follows, all from one sample in a study of T cell responses to AZD1222 COVID-19 vaccine. Profiling relied on immunoSEQ multiplex PCR, and the TCRdb table lists in-frame clones only, not all of them. The data show roughly 180,000 clones, roughly 90% seen once. Sequences were derived from peripheral blood, sampled 28 days after the second AZD1222 dose. These receptors came from an adult who received the AZD1222 COVID-19 vaccine. CDR3s include the opening cysteine and the closing phenylalanine or tryptophan. The order of the fields is J gene, D gene, clone size, V gene, CDR3 protein, CDR3 DNA. The D gene is left open where the match is weak. Not every row has a clone size; where given, it reads once, few, many or a size class.

>TRBJ2-2|TRBD1|NA|TRBV7-3
CASSLRGQGTTGELFF
TGTGCCAGCAGCTTAAGGGGACAGGGGACCACCGGGGAGCTGTTTTTT
>TRBJ2-3|TRBD2|NA|TRBV5-1
CASSSGRSNTQYF
TGCGCCAGCAGTAGCGGGCGGTCGAATACGCAGTATTTT
>TRBJ2-5|TRBD1|once|TRBV5-6
CASSFRQGVVETQYF
TGTGCCAGCAGCTTTAGACAGGGGGTAGTAGAGACCCAGTACTTC
>TRBJ2-7|NA|NA|TRBV30
CAWRETGTAGTRQYF
TGTGCCTGGAGGGAAACCGGGACGGCCGGCACAAGGCAGTACTTC
>TRBJ2-7|NA|few|TRBV21-1
CASSKLQRTGGSYEQYF
TGTGCCAGCAGCAAACTTCAGCGGACAGGGGGGTCCTACGAGCAGTACTTC
>TRBJ2-7|TRBD2|NA|TRBV14
CASSQAGRALYEQYF
TGTGCCAGCAGCCAAGCTGGGAGGGCCTTATACGAGCAGTACTTC
>TRBJ2-3|TRBD1|NA|TRBV30
CAWSPGQGADTQYF
TGTGCCTGGAGTCCGGGACAGGGTGCAGATACGCAGTATTTT
>TRBJ1-1|TRBD1|NA|TRBV11-2
CASSQQQGAGTEAFF
TGTGCCAGCAGCCAACAACAGGGGGCGGGCACTGAAGCTTTCTTT
>TRBJ2-2|NA|NA|TRBV2
CASSGVHGVGGELFF
TGTGCCAGCAGTGGGGTCCACGGGGTTGGCGGGGAGCTGTTTTTT
>TRBJ2-5|NA|NA|TRBV5-6
CASSPGLQETQYF
TGTGCCAGCTCTCCGGGACTCCAAGAGACCCAGTACTTC
>TRBJ2-7|NA|NA|TRBV18
CASSPGRKNYEQYF
TGTGCCAGCTCACCAGGCCGTAAAAACTACGAGCAGTACTTC
>TRBJ2-1|NA|NA|TRBV11-2
CASSLTRLDHHEQFF
TGTGCCAGCAGCTTAACGAGACTAGATCACCATGAGCAGTTCTTC
>TRBJ2-3|TRBD1|NA|TRBV7-6
CASRTTGSRTGIRDTQYF
TGTGCCAGCCGAACGACAGGGTCGCGTACCGGGATCAGAGATACGCAGTATTTT
>TRBJ1-4|TRBD1|once|TRBV18
CASSPSGQGEEEKLFF
TGTGCCAGCTCACCATCCGGACAGGGAGAAGAGGAAAAACTGTTTTTT
>TRBJ1-1|NA|NA|TRBV6-1
CASSEASGLKGSTEAFF
TGTGCCAGCAGTGAAGCGTCAGGGCTTAAAGGAAGCACTGAAGCTTTCTTT
>TRBJ1-2|NA|NA|TRBV7-8
CASSWGMGGYTF
TGTGCCAGCAGCTGGGGGATGGGTGGCTACACCTTC
>TRBJ1-5|NA|NA|TRBV2
CASRTGSNQPQHF
TGTGCCAGCAGGACAGGAAGCAATCAGCCCCAGCATTTT
>TRBJ1-2|NA|NA|TRBV7-9
CASSLAGRGGYGYTF
TGTGCCAGCAGCTTAGCTGGCAGGGGTGGATATGGCTACACCTTC
>TRBJ2-7|TRBD1|once|TRBV3-1/TRBV3-2
CASSDGQGAYEQYF
TGTGCCAGCAGCGATGGACAGGGGGCCTACGAGCAGTACTTC
>TRBJ1-5|NA|NA|TRBV9
CASSRADNQPQHF
TGTGCCAGCAGCCGCGCGGATAATCAGCCCCAGCATTTT
>TRBJ1-2|NA|NA|TRBV4-2
CASSRDNNYGYTF
TGTGCCAGCAGCCGGGACAATAACTATGGCTACACCTTC
>TRBJ1-3|NA|NA|TRBV4-1
CASSLPGGGSGNTIYF
TGCGCCAGCAGCCTCCCGGGGGGGGGCTCTGGAAACACCATATATTTT
>TRBJ1-1|NA|NA|TRBV5-1
CASSPYGGEAFF
TGCGCCAGCAGCCCTTACGGGGGTGAAGCTTTCTTT
>TRBJ1-5|TRBD1|NA|TRBV30
CAWRTGTGGNQPQHF
TGTGCCTGGAGGACCGGGACAGGGGGCAATCAGCCCCAGCATTTT
>TRBJ1-6|NA|NA|TRBV30
CAWSVPQAAPLHF
TGTGCCTGGAGTGTACCCCAAGCGGCACCCCTCCACTTT
>TRBJ2-2|NA|NA|TRBV7-8
CASRSLSSASGELFF
TGTGCCAGCAGGTCTCTTTCTAGCGCCTCCGGGGAGCTGTTTTTT